This is a list of T cell receptor beta chains from one sample in a study of T cells in Graves' hyperthyroidism and ophthalmopathy. MiXCR was run by TCRdb on the multiplex PCR reads, yielding one entry per CDR3 protein. The sample yields about 540,000 distinct CDR3 sequences, just over 45% seen once. Sequenced sample: peripheral blood or thyroid tissue (not recorded which). These receptors originate from a woman in her late teens or twenties with Graves' hyperthyroidism. CDR3s include the opening cysteine and the closing phenylalanine or tryptophan. D genes are given only for firm matches. The size of a clone is reported for some rows only, either as once, few or many, or as a class for expanded clones.

TRBD1 TRBJ1-2 . TRBV9 CASSTRQGAHTF TGTGCCAGCAGCACAAGACAGGGGGCACACACCTTC
. TRBJ1-1 many TRBV10-1 CASSESQEGNPEAFF TGCGCCAGCAGTGAGTCGCAGGAGGGAAACCCTGAAGCTTTCTTT
TRBD1 TRBJ2-6 . TRBV15 CATSSGTGSGANVLTF TGTGCCACCAGCAGCGGGACAGGCTCTGGGGCCAACGTCCTGACTTTC
TRBD2 TRBJ2-5 . TRBV20-1 CSASTTGTSGKVVETQYF TGCAGTGCTTCGACGACCGGGACTAGCGGGAAGGTGGTGGAGACCCAGTACTTC
. TRBJ1-2 . TRBV29-1 CSLAGSDYGYTF TGCAGCTTGGCAGGGTCGGACTATGGCTACACCTTC
. TRBJ1-2 once TRBV15 CATSRDTRDGYGYTF TGTGCCACCAGCAGAGATACCCGGGACGGCTATGGCTACACCTTC
. TRBJ1-2 few TRBV7-6 CASSPHHLIQGFYGYTF TGTGCCAGCAGCCCACACCACCTAATACAGGGCTTCTATGGCTACACCTTC
TRBD2 TRBJ2-5 many TRBV7-8 CASSSFAGAETQYF TGTGCCAGCAGCTCCTTCGCGGGAGCGGAGACCCAGTACTTC
. TRBJ2-3 . TRBV7-6 CASSPNSDTQYF TGTGCCAGCAGCCCGAACTCAGATACGCAGTATTTT
. TRBJ2-5 few TRBV6-5 CASSYPVATGQETQYF TGTGCCAGCAGTTACCCCGTCGCGACAGGCCAAGAGACCCAGTACTTC
. TRBJ1-2 many TRBV9 CASSPGQGGYTF TGTGCCAGCAGTCCGGGGCAGGGTGGCTACACCTTC
. TRBJ1-1 . TRBV29-1 CSVGPLNRNTEAFF TGCAGCGTTGGGCCCTTAAATCGGAACACTGAAGCTTTCTTT
TRBD2 TRBJ2-7 . TRBV7-9 CASSPSGQYF TGTGCCAGCAGCCCTAGCGGGCAGTACTTC
. TRBJ1-2 many TRBV7-6 CASSSVHWGGYTF TGTGCCAGCAGCTCTGTTCACTGGGGTGGCTACACCTTC
. TRBJ1-3 . TRBV15 CATSITDPGDTIYF TGTGCCACCAGCATCACGGACCCGGGGGACACCATATATTTT
. TRBJ1-1 . TRBV19 CASSISPDTEAFF TGTGCCAGTAGTATCTCCCCCGACACTGAAGCTTTCTTT
TRBD1 TRBJ1-1 . TRBV24-1 CATSDGGQGGRAFF TGTGCCACCAGTGACGGCGGACAGGGGGGCCGAGCTTTCTTT
TRBD1 TRBJ1-5 . TRBV7-2 CASSFTGGRLSNQPQHF TGTGCCAGCAGTTTCACAGGGGGCCGGCTTAGCAATCAGCCCCAGCATTTT
. TRBJ1-5 few TRBV12-3/TRBV12-4 CASPTVWDQPQHF TGTGCCAGCCCTACCGTGTGGGATCAGCCCCAGCATTTT
TRBD1 TRBJ1-2 many TRBV7-9 CASSSDRDGYGYTF TGTGCCAGCAGCTCGGACAGGGATGGGTATGGCTACACCTTC
. TRBJ2-5 . TRBV7-9 CASSLGRWDTDLLQETQYF TGTGCCAGCAGCTTAGGCCGTTGGGACACCGATCTACTACAAGAGACCCAGTACTTC
. TRBJ2-7 few TRBV11-2 CASSLDESGAINYEQYF TGTGCCAGCAGCTTAGATGAGTCAGGGGCCATAAACTACGAGCAGTACTTC
. TRBJ2-2 . TRBV25-1 CASSLDGQNTGELFF TGTGCCAGCAGCTTGGATGGACAGAACACCGGGGAGCTGTTTTTT
. TRBJ1-1 . TRBV19 CASSMAGRTEAFF TGTGCCAGTAGTATGGCAGGGAGAACTGAAGCTTTCTTT
. TRBJ1-1 few TRBV29-1 CSVEDWGTMNTEAFF TGCAGCGTTGAAGATTGGGGCACCATGAACACTGAAGCTTTCTTT
. TRBJ2-7 . TRBV4-1 CASSEGLSYEQYF TGCGCCAGCAGCGAGGGACTCTCCTACGAGCAGTACTTC
. TRBJ1-1 . TRBV24-1 CATSRGSSEAFF TGTGCCACCAGTAGGGGTTCATCTGAAGCTTTCTTT
. TRBJ2-5 few TRBV6-5 CASSDLTPQYF TGTGCCAGCAGTGATTTGACCCCACAGTACTTC
. TRBJ2-7 . TRBV6-5 CASSWVSYEQYF TGTGCCAGCAGTTGGGTCAGTTACGAGCAGTACTTC
. TRBJ1-1 . TRBV7-6 CASSLIAGNTEAFF TGTGCCAGCAGCTTGATAGCGGGGAACACTGAAGCTTTCTTT
TRBD2 TRBJ2-5 many TRBV9 CASSTLAGVETQYF TGTGCCAGCAGCACACTAGCGGGAGTGGAGACCCAGTACTTC
. TRBJ2-2 . TRBV29-1 CSVEGSSPGELFF TGCAGCGTTGAAGGCTCTAGTCCCGGGGAGCTGTTTTTT
TRBD1 TRBJ1-5 few TRBV7-9 CASSLRPANWDSDQPQHF TGTGCCAGCAGCTTGCGCCCGGCTAACTGGGACAGTGATCAGCCCCAGCATTTT
TRBD1 TRBJ2-2 . TRBV7-2 CASIDRGRGSGELFF TGTGCCAGCATCGACAGGGGGCGCGGGTCCGGGGAGCTGTTTTTT
TRBD1 TRBJ1-2 . TRBV25-1 CASRASGTAYGYTF TGTGCCAGCAGGGCGTCCGGGACAGCCTATGGCTACACCTTC
. TRBJ1-4 . TRBV20-1 CSARDSLGGHEKLFF TGCAGTGCTAGAGATTCCCTCGGGGGGCATGAAAAACTGTTTTTT
. TRBJ1-1 many TRBV19 CASTSRGITEAFF TGTGCCAGTACCTCTCGAGGGATCACTGAAGCTTTCTTT
TRBD1 TRBJ1-3 . TRBV20-1 CSARTGDTIYF TGCAGTGCAAGGACAGGGGACACCATATATTTT
TRBD1 TRBJ1-1 few TRBV19 CASSIGQGAYTEAFF TGTGCCAGTAGTATAGGGCAGGGGGCTTATACTGAAGCTTTCTTT
TRBD1 TRBJ1-5 . TRBV7-9 CASSSRTGPNQPQHF TGTGCCAGCAGCTCTCGGACAGGGCCCAATCAGCCCCAGCATTTT
TRBD1 TRBJ1-2 many TRBV2 CATPGQEGYGYTF TGTGCCACCCCCGGACAGGAGGGCTATGGCTACACCTTC
. TRBJ1-1 few TRBV7-9 CASSLIGARTEAFF TGTGCCAGCAGCTTAATAGGGGCTCGAACTGAAGCTTTCTTT
. TRBJ1-4 . TRBV7-2 CASSRDREKLFF TGTGCCAGCAGTCGAGACAGGGAAAAACTGTTTTTT
TRBD2 TRBJ2-7 few TRBV2 CASSEAWTSGPYEQYF TGTGCCAGCAGTGAAGCCTGGACTAGCGGCCCCTACGAGCAGTACTTC
. TRBJ1-1 few TRBV27 CASLSRTEAFF TGTGCCAGCCTTTCCCGGACTGAAGCTTTCTTT
. TRBJ1-2 . TRBV5-5 CASSPFEQGNYYGYTF TGTGCCAGCAGCCCCTTCGAACAGGGAAATTACTATGGCTACACCTTC
TRBD1 TRBJ2-7 . TRBV19 CASSPPSRTGTYEQYF TGTGCCAGTAGTCCCCCCTCTCGGACAGGGACCTACGAGCAGTACTTC
. TRBJ1-1 few TRBV7-9 CASTRGGATEAFF TGTGCCAGCACCCGGGGGGGCGCCACTGAAGCTTTCTTT
. TRBJ1-5 few TRBV2 CASSLGGGTQPQHF TGTGCCAGCAGCTTGGGAGGGGGGACTCAGCCCCAGCATTTT
. TRBJ2-7 few TRBV2 CASSDWGSREQYF TGTGCCAGCAGTGATTGGGGATCCCGCGAGCAGTACTTC
. TRBJ1-2 . TRBV24-1 CATSEQENYGYTF TGTGCCACCAGTGAACAGGAGAACTATGGCTACACCTTC
. TRBJ1-4 . TRBV7-3 CASSQFPGPSGEKLFF TGCGCCAGCAGCCAATTTCCGGGACCTTCGGGTGAAAAACTGTTTTTT
. TRBJ1-1 few TRBV2 CASSRPKHSMNTEAFF TGTGCCAGCAGCCGCCCCAAGCACAGCATGAACACTGAAGCTTTCTTT
TRBD1 TRBJ1-5 many TRBV10-3 CAISESQGAQPQHF TGTGCCATCAGTGAGTCTCAGGGGGCTCAGCCCCAGCATTTT